This paragraph covers one TCR beta chain sequence. The CDR3 has 15 residues. Trimming took off 6 bases at V and 0 bases at J, with 12 bases between the two ends. CDR1 and CDR2 from the germline V gene are KGHSH and LQKENI. The source of the sample is a study of T cell changes during pregnancy in multiple sclerosis. Measured with immunoSEQ multiplex PCR; TCRdb has only the in-frame clones, and not every one. The sample carries around 56,000 clones, around 91% recorded once. The receptor comes from a female donor with multiple sclerosis, enrolled in a pregnancy study. The V gene is TRBV18, the J gene TRBJ1-3; D ambiguous. The sample consisted of peripheral blood, taken after pregnancy. Written as DNA, the CDR3 is TGTGCCAGCTCTGATCGACTGAACTCTGGAAACACCATATATTTT. Protein sequence: CASSDRLNSGNTIYF. Full variable domain (remainder filled in from reference TRBV18 and TRBJ1-3): NAGVMQNPRHLVRRRGQEARLRCSPMKGHSHVYWYRQLPEEGLKFMVYLQKENIIDESGMPKERFSAEFPKEGPSILRIQQVVRGDSAAYFCASSDRLNSGNTIYFGEGSWLTVV.